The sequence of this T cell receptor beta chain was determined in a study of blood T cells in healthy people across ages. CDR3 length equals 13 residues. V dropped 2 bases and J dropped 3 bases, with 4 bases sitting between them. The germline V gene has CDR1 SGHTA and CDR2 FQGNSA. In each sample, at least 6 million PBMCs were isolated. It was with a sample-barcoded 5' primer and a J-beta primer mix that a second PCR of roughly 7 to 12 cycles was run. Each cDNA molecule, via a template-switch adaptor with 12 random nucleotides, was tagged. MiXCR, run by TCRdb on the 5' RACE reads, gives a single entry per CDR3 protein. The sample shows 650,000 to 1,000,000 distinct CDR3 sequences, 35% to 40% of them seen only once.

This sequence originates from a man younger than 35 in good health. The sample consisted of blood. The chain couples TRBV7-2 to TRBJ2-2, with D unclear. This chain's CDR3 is CASSLLYTGELFF. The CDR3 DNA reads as TGTGCCAGCAGCTTACTGTACACCGGGGAGCTGTTTTTT.